A selection of T cell receptor beta chains follows, all from one sample in a study of early T cells in non-severe SARS-CoV-2 infection. TCRdb used MiXCR to reprocess the 5' RACE reads, holding one entry per CDR3 protein. The sample lists 60,000 to 90,000 distinct CDR3 sequences; less than 20% were seen once. The material sequenced was whole blood. All receptors come from an adult who was a healthcare worker with PCR-confirmed SARS-CoV-2 infection or an uninfected control (not recorded which). Both conserved end residues are part of each CDR3. The order of the fields is clone size, V gene, D gene, J gene, CDR3 DNA, CDR3 protein. D genes are given only for firm matches. Rows may omit the clone size; those that give it use once, few, many or a size class.

abundance: few; v_gene: TRBV11-3; d_gene: .; j_gene: TRBJ2-1; CDR3nt: TGTGCCAGCAGCCGAACGCTGCCCGTCTACAATGAGCAGTTCTTC; CDR3aa: CASSRTLPVYNEQFF
abundance: .; v_gene: TRBV19; d_gene: .; j_gene: TRBJ1-5; CDR3nt: TGTGCCAGTACCCAAGGGCAGGGCAATCAGCCCCAGCATTTT; CDR3aa: CASTQGQGNQPQHF
abundance: .; v_gene: TRBV30; d_gene: TRBD2; j_gene: TRBJ2-1; CDR3nt: TGTGCCTGGAGGGGACTAGCGGGATACAATGAGCAGTTCTTC; CDR3aa: CAWRGLAGYNEQFF
abundance: few; v_gene: TRBV12-3/TRBV12-4; d_gene: .; j_gene: TRBJ1-2; CDR3nt: TGTGCCAGCAGTTTTAGTATGGTGGGGTATGGCTACACCTTC; CDR3aa: CASSFSMVGYGYTF
abundance: few; v_gene: TRBV7-2; d_gene: TRBD2; j_gene: TRBJ2-1; CDR3nt: TGTGCCAGCAGCTTAGCTGCGGGGGGTGTCGCGGGAGCCCAGTTCTTC; CDR3aa: CASSLAAGGVAGAQFF
abundance: .; v_gene: TRBV29-1; d_gene: TRBD1; j_gene: TRBJ1-1; CDR3nt: TGCAGCGCCCTGGACAGGGCCGAAATTGAAGCTTTCTTT; CDR3aa: CSALDRAEIEAFF
abundance: .; v_gene: TRBV6-6; d_gene: TRBD2; j_gene: TRBJ2-1; CDR3nt: TGTGCCAGCAGACAATCGACTAGCGGGACCTACAATGAGCAGTTCTTC; CDR3aa: CASRQSTSGTYNEQFF
abundance: .; v_gene: TRBV6-2/TRBV6-3; d_gene: TRBD1; j_gene: TRBJ2-5; CDR3nt: TGTGCCAGCAGTTACTCCGGGACAGACCAAGAGACCCAGTACTTC; CDR3aa: CASSYSGTDQETQYF
abundance: few; v_gene: TRBV4-2; d_gene: .; j_gene: TRBJ2-3; CDR3nt: TGTGCCAGCAGCCTTTCAGGGGTCACAGATACGCAGTATTTT; CDR3aa: CASSLSGVTDTQYF
abundance: .; v_gene: TRBV20-1; d_gene: .; j_gene: TRBJ2-1; CDR3nt: TGCAGTGCCTCTCGCCCGGACATCTCCTACAATGAGCAGTTCTTC; CDR3aa: CSASRPDISYNEQFF
abundance: many; v_gene: TRBV10-3; d_gene: .; j_gene: TRBJ1-2; CDR3nt: TGTGCCACCACGCAGCAGAGTCCTAACTATGGCTACACCTTC; CDR3aa: CATTQQSPNYGYTF
abundance: few; v_gene: TRBV28; d_gene: TRBD1; j_gene: TRBJ2-2; CDR3nt: TGTGCCAGCAGTGCTGGGGACAGGGACAGCGGGGAGCTGTTTTTT; CDR3aa: CASSAGDRDSGELFF
abundance: .; v_gene: TRBV15; d_gene: .; j_gene: TRBJ1-6; CDR3nt: TGTGCCACCAGCAGAGAGGGGGCTTACCTCCACTTT; CDR3aa: CATSREGAYLHF
abundance: .; v_gene: TRBV30; d_gene: .; j_gene: TRBJ1-1; CDR3nt: TGTGCCTGGAGTGTAGGGCGGGTCGGGACTGAAGCTTTCTTT; CDR3aa: CAWSVGRVGTEAFF
abundance: .; v_gene: TRBV28; d_gene: .; j_gene: TRBJ2-5; CDR3nt: TGTGCCAGCAGTTTTCGACCAGAGACCCAGTACTTC; CDR3aa: CASSFRPETQYF
abundance: few; v_gene: TRBV6-1; d_gene: .; j_gene: TRBJ1-2; CDR3nt: TGTGCCAGCAGAGGCATAGGCTATGGCTACACCTTC; CDR3aa: CASRGIGYGYTF
abundance: .; v_gene: TRBV21-1; d_gene: .; j_gene: TRBJ1-2; CDR3nt: TGTGCCAGCAGCCTAAAACCCGGACAGGGGGCGAAAACGGCTAACTATGGCTACACCTTC; CDR3aa: CASSLKPGQGAKTANYGYTF
abundance: .; v_gene: TRBV19; d_gene: TRBD1; j_gene: TRBJ1-2; CDR3nt: TGTGCCAGTACCCGGACAGGGACCCTCTATGGCTACACCTTC; CDR3aa: CASTRTGTLYGYTF
abundance: few; v_gene: TRBV30; d_gene: .; j_gene: TRBJ1-2; CDR3nt: TGTGCCCTCCCCCTCGAGGGTCCCGCAACAAATAGGGGCTACACCTTC; CDR3aa: CALPLEGPATNRGYTF
abundance: once; v_gene: TRBV10-3; d_gene: TRBD1; j_gene: TRBJ1-3; CDR3nt: TGTGCCATCAGCCTTTACGTAGGGACAGCGGGAAACACCATATATTTT; CDR3aa: CAISLYVGTAGNTIYF
abundance: few; v_gene: TRBV14; d_gene: .; j_gene: TRBJ2-1; CDR3nt: TGTGCCAGCAGCCCAGACCGACCTGAGCAGTTCTTC; CDR3aa: CASSPDRPEQFF
abundance: few; v_gene: TRBV5-1; d_gene: .; j_gene: TRBJ1-1; CDR3nt: TGCGCCAGCAGCTCGGTCGGCACTGAAGCTTTCTTT; CDR3aa: CASSSVGTEAFF
abundance: once; v_gene: TRBV6-2/TRBV6-3; d_gene: TRBD2; j_gene: TRBJ2-1; CDR3nt: TGTGCCACCAGACTAGCGGACACTTCCTACAATGAGCAGTTCTTC; CDR3aa: CATRLADTSYNEQFF
abundance: .; v_gene: TRBV28; d_gene: .; j_gene: TRBJ1-6; CDR3nt: TGTGCCAGCAGCCTCACTTATAATAATTCACCCCTCCACTTT; CDR3aa: CASSLTYNNSPLHF
abundance: .; v_gene: TRBV5-6; d_gene: .; j_gene: TRBJ1-1; CDR3nt: TGTGCCAGCAGCTTGGGGGCAGGTGGCCTCACTGAAGCTTTCTTT; CDR3aa: CASSLGAGGLTEAFF
abundance: few; v_gene: TRBV20-1; d_gene: TRBD1; j_gene: TRBJ2-5; CDR3nt: TGCAGTGCTCGGACAGGGCCGGAGACCCAGTACTTC; CDR3aa: CSARTGPETQYF
abundance: few; v_gene: TRBV7-9; d_gene: TRBD1; j_gene: TRBJ1-1; CDR3nt: TGTGCCACCGTAGAGACAGGGTGGGCTGAAGCTTTCTTT; CDR3aa: CATVETGWAEAFF
abundance: .; v_gene: TRBV7-6; d_gene: .; j_gene: TRBJ2-1; CDR3nt: TGTGCCAGCAGCTTAGGTCCCCCACAGGGTCAGGAGCAGTTCTTC; CDR3aa: CASSLGPPQGQEQFF
abundance: .; v_gene: TRBV7-9; d_gene: .; j_gene: TRBJ1-2; CDR3nt: TGTGCCAGCAGCCACTCACAGGGTAACTATGGCTACACCTTC; CDR3aa: CASSHSQGNYGYTF
abundance: few; v_gene: TRBV29-1; d_gene: .; j_gene: TRBJ2-3; CDR3nt: TGCAGCCTCCTGAGCGCAGACCATCAGTATTTT; CDR3aa: CSLLSADHQYF
abundance: .; v_gene: TRBV5-1; d_gene: .; j_gene: TRBJ2-2; CDR3nt: TGCGCCAGCAGGATGGGCCCCGGAGGGACCGGGGAGCTGTTTTTT; CDR3aa: CASRMGPGGTGELFF
abundance: .; v_gene: TRBV11-3; d_gene: .; j_gene: TRBJ2-2; CDR3nt: TGTGCCAGCAGCTTGGCCAAAACCGGGGAGCTGTTTTTT; CDR3aa: CASSLAKTGELFF
abundance: few; v_gene: TRBV20-1; d_gene: .; j_gene: TRBJ2-3; CDR3nt: TGCAGTGCCCAAGAGAGGGCTACGAGCACAGATACGCAGTATTTT; CDR3aa: CSAQERATSTDTQYF
abundance: few; v_gene: TRBV5-1; d_gene: .; j_gene: TRBJ2-5; CDR3nt: TGCGCCAGCAGCGCCATCGGAGAGACCCAGTACTTC; CDR3aa: CASSAIGETQYF
abundance: .; v_gene: TRBV4-1; d_gene: .; j_gene: TRBJ1-5; CDR3nt: TGCGCCAGCTGGGCAGGGGAAGTTATGGATCAGCCCCAGCATTTT; CDR3aa: CASWAGEVMDQPQHF
abundance: .; v_gene: TRBV12-3/TRBV12-4; d_gene: TRBD2; j_gene: TRBJ2-1; CDR3nt: TGTGCCAGCAGTTCGTCTAGCGGGGGGTACAATGAGCAGTTCTTC; CDR3aa: CASSSSSGGYNEQFF
abundance: .; v_gene: TRBV6-5; d_gene: TRBD1; j_gene: TRBJ1-2; CDR3nt: TGTGCCAGCAGCAGGGGGGACTATGGCTACACCTTC; CDR3aa: CASSRGDYGYTF
abundance: .; v_gene: TRBV6-5; d_gene: .; j_gene: TRBJ1-5; CDR3nt: TGTGCCAGCAGCAATAGCCCTGGACAGTCCTATCAGCCCCAGCATTTT; CDR3aa: CASSNSPGQSYQPQHF
abundance: .; v_gene: TRBV11-3; d_gene: .; j_gene: TRBJ2-5; CDR3nt: TGTGCCAGCAGCTTAGTTCCGGGGGCGAGGGACCAGTACTTC; CDR3aa: CASSLVPGARDQYF
abundance: few; v_gene: TRBV25-1; d_gene: .; j_gene: TRBJ1-1; CDR3nt: TGTGCCAGCAGTGAATCTGGACAGTCTGAAGCTTTCTTT; CDR3aa: CASSESGQSEAFF